The 5 T cell receptor beta chains reported below all come from one sample, sequenced in a study of blood T cell repertoires in COVID-19. This table comes from immunoSEQ multiplex PCR, and its TCRdb copy is limited to in-frame clones, with some not included. The sample has 110,000 or so clones; roughly four fifths are singletons. The source material was peripheral blood. The receptors derive from a human donor in a cohort sampled during active COVID-19.

The chain employs TRBV7-2 and TRBJ2-5, with D possibly TRBD2 on 5 matching bases. V was cut by 5 bases and J by 5 bases, with 15 bases left in between. Germline loops: CDR1 SGHTA, CDR2 FQGNSA. The CDR3 spans 14 residues. The CDR3 spells CASSPRRGDETQYF. The DNA of the CDR3 is TGTGCCAGCAGCCCCCGTCGGGGTGACGAGACCCAGTACTTC. Together with reference TRBV7-2 and TRBJ2-5, the CDR3 gives the full variable domain: GAGVSQSPSNKVTEKGKDVELRCDPISGHTALYWYRQSLGQGLEFLIYFQGNSAPDKSGLPSDRFSAERTGGSVSTLTIQRTQQEDSAVYLCASSPRRGDETQYFGPGTRLLVL.

The J gene is TRBJ2-5, the V gene TRBV6-6; 12 positions agree with TRBD2. V dropped 2 bases and J dropped 4; count of bases not matched to a gene: 5. Germline CDR1 is MNHNY and CDR2 is SVGAGI (reference sequence). The CDR3 loop spans 16 amino acids. CDR3 DNA: TGTGCCAGCAGTTACGACCTAGCGGGGGGGCGAGAGACCCAGTACTTC. Amino acid sequence: CASSYDLAGGRETQYF.

The chain links TRBV7-9 to TRBJ2-5; D is possibly TRBD1 (6 bases). The V gene lost 7 bases and the J gene lost 5 bases, with 20 bases spanning the gap. The CDR3 covers 15 residues. CDR1 and CDR2 from the germline V gene are SEHNR and FQNEAQ (reference sequence). The CDR3 DNA reads as TGTGCCAGCACCGGATCTTGGGGGCGCGGGGAGACCCAGTACTTC. Protein sequence: CASTGSWGRGETQYF. The complete variable domain, with remaining parts taken from reference TRBV7-9 and TRBJ2-5, reads DTGVSQNPRHKITKRGQNVTFRCDPISEHNRLYWYRQTLGQGPEFLTYFQNEAQLEKSRLLSDRFSAERPKGSFSTLEIQRTEQGDSAMYLCASTGSWGRGETQYFGPGTRLLVL.

In this sample, this clone turned up a few times. The V and J genes are TRBV7-9 and TRBJ2-3; 14 nucleotides line up with TRBD2. Looked up from germline, CDR1 is SEHNR and CDR2 is FQNEAQ (reference sequence). The CDR3 is 19 amino acids. The V gene end was trimmed by 0 bases and the J gene end by 0 bases; junction bases not matched to a gene: 5. Here the CDR3 DNA reads TGTGCCAGCAGCTTAGCCGGACTAGCGGGGGGTCCGAGCACAGATACGCAGTATTTT. Encoded protein: CASSLAGLAGGPSTDTQYF.

The J gene is TRBJ2-1, the V gene TRBV6-1; the match to TRBD2 covers 9 bases. The CDR3 totals 16 residues. The germline gives CDR1 MNHNS, CDR2 SASEGT. The junction had 7 bases not matched to a gene; V was cut back by 1 base and J by 6 bases. CDR3 DNA sequence: TGTGCCAGCAGTGAAGGGATTAGCGGGGGACTCAATGAGCAGTTCTTC. This encodes CASSEGISGGLNEQFF.